Shown below are 22 T cell receptor beta chains from a single sample sequenced in a study of blood T cells in healthy people across ages. Alongside a J-beta primer mix, a sample-barcoded 5' primer served in a second PCR lasting about 7 to 11 cycles. TCRdb reprocessed the 5' RACE reads with MiXCR, giving one entry per CDR3 protein. In the table there are 700,000 or so distinct CDR3 sequences, 40% to 45% of which are singletons. Specimen: blood. These receptors came from a man aged 80 or over in good health.

This sequence joins TRBV6-5 and TRBJ1-6; TRBD1 might be the D (6 bases). Trimming left V 7 bases short and J 9 bases short, with 16 bases between. The germline V gene encodes CDR1 MNHEY and CDR2 SVGAGI. This CDR3 has 14 residues. CDR3: CASTERGKGSPLHF. The DNA for the CDR3 is TGTGCCAGCACGGAAAGGGGGAAGGGTTCACCCCTCCACTTT.

With respect to this clonotype: Lacking the conserved final phenylalanine or tryptophan, this CDR3 likely reflects a read error. The chain has TRBV11-2 and TRBJ2-1, with D perhaps being TRBD1 or TRBD2 (5 bases each). Trimming took off 4 bases at V and 4 bases at J, with 17 bases between the two ends. Germline V lookup: CDR1 SGHAT, CDR2 FQNNGV. This CDR3 spans 16 amino acids. CDR3 coding DNA: TGTGCCAGCAGCTCATCCTTCGGGACCTCTTACAATGAGCAGTTCTTA. Protein sequence: CASSSSFGTSYNEQFL.

The chain combines TRBV7-9 with TRBJ2-1; 8 bases are shared with TRBD1. The DNA end is a closer match to TRBJ2-7, so the J assignment may be wrong. This CDR3 has 14 residues. Germline V gene data show CDR1 as SEHNR and CDR2 as FQNEAQ (reference sequence). The CDR3 sequence is CASSSDRAMGEQYF. The CDR3 DNA follows: TGTGCCAGCAGCTCGGACAGGGCGATGGGTGAGCAGTACTTC.

The V and J genes are TRBV5-1 and TRBJ2-3; 8 bases are shared with TRBD1. Germline lookup yields CDR1 SGHRS and CDR2 YFSETQ. The CDR3 length is 15 residues. V was pared by 3 bases and J by 2 bases, with 5 bases of the junction left unmatched. The CDR3 region is CASSSPTGVTDTQYF. DNA of the CDR3: TGCGCCAGCAGCTCACCGACAGGGGTCACAGATACGCAGTATTTT.

The table lists this clonotype with many counts. The gene calls are TRBV5-1 and TRBJ1-4; D is perhaps TRBD1 (5 bases). Germline V gene sequence: CDR1 SGHRS, CDR2 YFSETQ. CDR3 length equals 14 residues. With 4 bases removed from V and 6 bases from J, the gap between germline ends came to 13 bases. The CDR3, as DNA: TGCGCCAGCAGCCCGGGGGAGTGGTATGAAAAACTGTTTTTT. Its protein is CASSPGEWYEKLFF.

This sequence joins TRBV3-1 and TRBJ1-2; TRBD1 might be the D (5 bases). This CDR3 comprises 17 residues. The germline V gene has CDR1 LGHDT and CDR2 YNNKEL (reference sequence). Trimming removed 0 bases at V and 8 bases at J, with 22 bases between. CDR3 amino acids: CASSQDPTASTPGGYTF. DNA for the CDR3: TGTGCCAGCAGCCAAGACCCGACAGCTTCGACCCCGGGGGGCTACACCTTC.

The rearrangement joins TRBV20-1 to TRBJ2-4, with D maybe TRBD2 (5 bases). Trimming removed 3 bases at V and 3 bases at J, with 15 bases between. This CDR3 has 15 residues. The V gene's germline CDR1 is DFQATT and CDR2 SNEGSKA (reference sequence). The chain's CDR3 is CSASTGSGFKNIQYF. CDR3 coding DNA: TGCAGTGCTAGCACGGGGTCTGGGTTCAAAAACATTCAGTACTTC.

The chain has TRBV25-1 and TRBJ2-6; D unresolved. Looked up from germline, CDR1 is MGHDK and CDR2 is SYGVNS. The CDR3 totals 16 residues. Trimming cost V 3 bases and J 0 bases, with 9 bases left between them. CDR3 DNA: TGTGCCAGCAGTGACAGGACCCGCTCTGGGGCCAACGTCCTGACTTTC. Translation gives CASSDRTRSGANVLTF.

About this clonotype itself: A single base separates this from a much larger clone, so it may be a read error. The chain carries TRBV20-1 and TRBJ2-1; 12 bases are shared with TRBD2. The J call is uncertain, as TRBJ2-7 better fits the DNA end. The CDR3 is made up of 19 amino acids. Per the germline V gene, CDR1 is DFQATT and CDR2 is SNEGSKA (reference sequence). The CDR3 spells CSATTYVGLAGTNYNEQYF. The CDR3 coding sequence is TGCAGTGCAACTACCTATGTAGGACTAGCGGGGACTAACTACAATGAGCAGTACTTC.

The chain is built from TRBV9 and TRBJ2-3, with 8 bases lining up with TRBD2. The germline V gene encodes CDR1 SGDLS and CDR2 YYNGEE. The CDR3 length is 18 residues. J gave up 0 bases and V 0 bases, and 9 bases lay outside the gene matches. This CDR3 is CASSVGGTRGLSTDTQYF. The CDR3 nucleotides are TGTGCCAGCAGCGTAGGGGGGACTAGAGGGCTTAGCACAGATACGCAGTATTTT. The complete variable domain, with remaining parts taken from reference TRBV9 and TRBJ2-3, reads DSGVTQTPKHLITATGQRVTLRCSPRSGDLSVYWYQQSLDQGLQFLIQYYNGEERAKGNILERFSAQQFPDLHSELNLSSLELGDSALYFCASSVGGTRGLSTDTQYFGPGTRLTVL.

This clonotype was seen a few times. The V call is TRBV20-1, the J call TRBJ2-1; 11 bases line up with TRBD2. The J segment lost 4 bases and the V segment lost 6 bases, leaving 14 bases of the junction unmatched. This CDR3 is 17 amino acids long. The V gene's germline CDR1 is DFQATT and CDR2 SNEGSKA (reference sequence). DNA of the CDR3: TGCAGTGCGTTTTCCCGTAGCGGGGGGGGTCAGTACAATGAGCAGTTCTTC. This sequence encodes CSAFSRSGGGQYNEQFF.

This chain uses TRBV5-4 with TRBJ2-5; D is possibly TRBD1 (5 bases). Trimming took 4 bases from V and 4 from J, leaving 14 bases between them. The CDR3 length is 14 residues. Per germline, CDR1 SGHNT and CDR2 YYREEE (reference sequence). The CDR3 bases are TGTGCCAGCAGCCAAACAGGAGTAATAGAGACCCAGTACTTC. It codes for CASSQTGVIETQYF.

This clonotype was found once. J is TRBJ1-2 and V is TRBV6-6, with D possibly being TRBD1 (5 bases). This CDR3 region has 14 residues. Trimming took off 8 bases at V and 0 bases at J, with 13 bases between the two ends. Looked up from germline, CDR1 is MNHNY and CDR2 is SVGAGI (reference sequence). The CDR3 coding sequence is TGTGCCAGCGGAAGCAGGGCCTCTAACTATGGCTACACCTTC. Translation: CASGSRASNYGYTF.

V gene TRBV6-6 combines with J gene TRBJ2-7; 10 nucleotides line up with TRBD2. Trimming removed 8 bases from V and 5 bases from J; junction bases left unmatched: 6. From germline, CDR1 is MNHNY and CDR2 SVGAGI (reference sequence). The CDR3 length is 13 residues. This CDR3 is CASERGGPHEQYF. For the CDR3, the DNA is TGTGCCAGCGAGCGGGGGGGTCCGCACGAGCAGTACTTC.

At least ten counts were recorded for this clonotype. The rearrangement uses TRBV7-2 and TRBJ2-5, with 14 nucleotides matching TRBD2. Germline CDR1 is SGHTA and CDR2 is FQGNSA. This CDR3 has 16 residues. The V segment lost 3 bases and the J segment 4 bases; nucleotides outside the gene matches: 4. The CDR3, as DNA: TGTGCCAGCAGCTTTCGACTAGCGGGAGGGGTAGAGACCCAGTACTTC. Amino acids: CASSFRLAGGVETQYF.

This clonotype was recorded a few times. V is TRBV10-3 and J is TRBJ2-3, with D unresolved. The CDR3 covers 17 residues. The V end was cut by 0 bases, the J end by 1 base, with 14 bases between. The germline V gene encodes CDR1 ENHRY and CDR2 SYGVKD. The CDR3 reads CAISESLSGIRTDTQYF. In DNA form, the CDR3 reads TGTGCCATCAGTGAGTCTCTATCTGGCATACGCACAGATACGCAGTATTTT.

This clonotype was counted a few times. The chain carries TRBV5-1 and TRBJ2-3; 7 bases map to TRBD1. CDR1 SGHRS and CDR2 YFSETQ come from the germline V gene. V lost 2 bases to trimming and J lost 2 bases; unmatched junction nucleotides: 8. This CDR3 contains 16 residues. Here the CDR3 reads CASSLQGRRDTDTQYF. Here the CDR3 DNA reads TGCGCCAGCAGCTTACAGGGGCGTCGGGACACAGATACGCAGTATTTT.

The rearrangement joins TRBV5-1 to TRBJ2-3, with D perhaps matching TRBD1 or TRBD2 (6 bases each). V was cut by 7 bases and J by 1 base, with 13 bases left in between. The V gene's germline CDR1 is SGHRS and CDR2 YFSETQ. The CDR3 has 14 residues. The CDR3 DNA sequence: TGCGCCAGCCGGATGGAGGGGGGCACAGATACGCAGTATTTT. Amino acid sequence: CASRMEGGTDTQYF.

This sequence joins TRBV20-1 and TRBJ2-4; weak D call: TRBD1 (6 bases). The CDR3 contains 16 residues. Germline V CDR1 and CDR2: DFQATT, SNEGSKA (reference sequence). Trimming took 3 bases from V and 0 from J, leaving 15 bases between them. The CDR3 DNA sequence: TGCAGTGCTAGGTCAGGGACAAATCTAGCCAAAAACATTCAGTACTTC. It encodes CSARSGTNLAKNIQYF.

In the case of this clonotype: A much more abundant neighbour one base away suggests this may be a read error. This sequence joins TRBV29-1 and TRBJ2-1; D possibly corresponds to TRBD1 (5 bases). The CDR3 loop spans 14 amino acids. Germline assignment: CDR1 SQVTM and CDR2 ANQGSEA. V was shortened by 7 bases and J by 4 bases, with 17 bases between the two germline ends. CDR3 sequence: CSAADSPPYNEQFF. CDR3 in DNA: TGCAGCGCTGCAGACAGCCCCCCGTACAATGAGCAGTTCTTC.

This rearrangement joins TRBV4-2 to TRBJ2-1; perhaps D is TRBD1 or TRBD2 (5 bases each). This CDR3 has 16 amino acids. V was cut by 3 bases and J by 7 bases, with 19 bases left in between. CDR1 and CDR2 (germline): LGHNA, YNFKEQ. The CDR3 is CASSQTQAAGDNEQFF. CDR3 sequence (DNA): TGTGCCAGCAGCCAGACACAGGCAGCCGGGGATAATGAGCAGTTCTTC.

This clonotype was observed a handful of times. This sequence joins TRBV7-2 and TRBJ2-1; D perhaps matches TRBD2 (6 bases). The germline V gene encodes CDR1 SGHTA and CDR2 FQGNSA. The CDR3 is 15 amino acids. Trimming removed 5 bases from V and 2 bases from J, with 13 bases in between. This chain's CDR3 is CASSRGTETYNEQFF. The CDR3 bases are TGTGCCAGCAGCCGCGGGACTGAGACCTACAATGAGCAGTTCTTC.